The present TCR beta chain was sequenced within a study of breast tumors, draining lymph nodes, adjacent tissues. Study results and limitations: Tumor T cell lymph node origin was a supported hypothesis, not proven. Findings are consistent with lymph node origin and intratumoral expansion of most tumor T cells. Tumor repertoires ranked between lymph nodes and nontumor tissue in diversity, with V and J gene preferences.

TCRdb ran MiXCR on the multiplex PCR reads and lists one entry per CDR3 protein. Of about 140,000 distinct CDR3 sequences listed, 30% to 35% are singletons. The germline V gene has CDR1 SGHDT and CDR2 YYEEEE. V was shortened by 0 bases and J by 9 bases, with 12 bases between the two germline ends. The CDR3 totals 13 residues. The lymph nodes were axillary draining lymph nodes from breast cancer patients. To note about this clonotype: The antigen remains undetermined.

The chain uses TRBV5-6 and TRBJ1-2; D call uncertain. The TCR sequence derives from a female donor with breast cancer. Some clones in this sample may be carry-over from other donors' samples. The sample consisted of axillary lymph node tissue. In DNA, the CDR3 is TGTGCCAGCAGCTTGGGGGTCCAGGAGAGCTACACCTTC. Translated: CASSLGVQESYTF.